This TCR beta chain was recorded in a study of blood T cell repertoires in COVID-19. Trimming cost V 2 bases and J 2 bases, with 11 bases left between them. Germline lookup yields CDR1 SGHKS and CDR2 YYEKEE (reference sequence). The CDR3 sequence is 15 residues long. Seattle participants joined during active infection and were tracked over time. In the source study's methods: Amplified reference gene primers provided the basis for estimating nucleated cell counts. Repertoires were generated with immunoSEQ multiplex PCR, while TCRdb's copy carries only in-frame clones and drops some. V and J calls and clone size are copied from that table; D and trimming were computed from the DNA. Seen here are 200,000 to 250,000 clones, 70% to 90% observed once, and the top ten hold approximately 10%.

This receptor was identified in a woman between 50 and 59 years old with COVID-19, enrolled during active disease. The sequencing sample was made of peripheral blood. This sequence joins TRBV5-5 and TRBJ1-5, with unresolved D. The CDR3 here is CASSFQDSGNQPQHF. Here the CDR3 DNA reads TGTGCCAGCAGCTTTCAGGACTCCGGCAATCAGCCCCAGCATTTT.